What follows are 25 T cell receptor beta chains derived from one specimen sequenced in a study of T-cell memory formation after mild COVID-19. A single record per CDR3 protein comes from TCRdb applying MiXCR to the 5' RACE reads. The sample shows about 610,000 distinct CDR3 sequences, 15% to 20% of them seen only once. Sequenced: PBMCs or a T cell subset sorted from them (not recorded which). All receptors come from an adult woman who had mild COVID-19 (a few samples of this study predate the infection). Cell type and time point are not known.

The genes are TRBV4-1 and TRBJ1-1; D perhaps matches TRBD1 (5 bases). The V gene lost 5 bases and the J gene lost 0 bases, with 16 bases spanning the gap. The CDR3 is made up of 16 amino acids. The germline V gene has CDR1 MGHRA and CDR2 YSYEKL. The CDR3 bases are TGCGCCAGCAGCGAAGGGACCGGCCGAATGAACACTGAAGCTTTCTTT. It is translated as CASSEGTGRMNTEAFF.

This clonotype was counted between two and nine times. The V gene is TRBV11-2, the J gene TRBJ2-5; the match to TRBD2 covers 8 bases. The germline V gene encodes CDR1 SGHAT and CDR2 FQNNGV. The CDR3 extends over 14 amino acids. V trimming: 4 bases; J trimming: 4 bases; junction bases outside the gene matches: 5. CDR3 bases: TGTGCCAGCAGCTCGGGGGGGAAGCGAGAGACCCAGTACTTC. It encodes CASSSGGKRETQYF.

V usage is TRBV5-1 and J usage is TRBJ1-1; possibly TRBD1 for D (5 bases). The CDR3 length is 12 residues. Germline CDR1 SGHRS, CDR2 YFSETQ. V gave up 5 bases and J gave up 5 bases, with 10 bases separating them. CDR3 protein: CASRNGGTEAFF. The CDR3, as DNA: TGCGCCAGCAGAAACGGGGGGACTGAAGCTTTCTTT.

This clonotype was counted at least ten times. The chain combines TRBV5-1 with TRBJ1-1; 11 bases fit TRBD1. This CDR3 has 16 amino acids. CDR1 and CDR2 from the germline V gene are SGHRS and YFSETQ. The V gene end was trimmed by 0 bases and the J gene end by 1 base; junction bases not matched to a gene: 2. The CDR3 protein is CASSLGTGGPNTEAFF. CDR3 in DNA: TGCGCCAGCAGCTTGGGGACAGGGGGCCCGAACACTGAAGCTTTCTTT.

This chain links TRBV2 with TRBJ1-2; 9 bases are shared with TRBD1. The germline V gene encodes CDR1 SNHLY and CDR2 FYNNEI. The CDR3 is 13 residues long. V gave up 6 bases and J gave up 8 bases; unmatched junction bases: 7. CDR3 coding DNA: TGTGCCAGCAGGGGGGACAGGGTCGACGGCTACACCTTC. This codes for CASRGDRVDGYTF.

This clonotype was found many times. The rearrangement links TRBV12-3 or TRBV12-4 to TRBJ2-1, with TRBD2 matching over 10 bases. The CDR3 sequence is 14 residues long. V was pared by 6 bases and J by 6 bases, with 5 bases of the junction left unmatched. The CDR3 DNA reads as TGTGCCAGCAGACTAGCGGGGATTATCAATGAGCAGTTCTTC. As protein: CASRLAGIINEQFF.

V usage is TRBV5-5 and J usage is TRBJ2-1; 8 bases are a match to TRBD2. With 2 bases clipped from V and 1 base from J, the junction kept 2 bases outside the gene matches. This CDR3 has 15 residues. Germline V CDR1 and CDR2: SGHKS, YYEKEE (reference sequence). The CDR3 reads CASSFSGESYNEQFF. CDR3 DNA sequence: TGTGCCAGCAGCTTTAGCGGGGAATCCTACAATGAGCAGTTCTTC. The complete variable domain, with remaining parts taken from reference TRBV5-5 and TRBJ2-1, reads DAGVTQSPTHLIKTRGQQVTLRCSPISGHKSVSWYQQVLGQGPQFIFQYYEKEERGRGNFPDRFSARQFPNYSSELNVNALLLGDSALYLCASSFSGESYNEQFFGPGTRLTVL.

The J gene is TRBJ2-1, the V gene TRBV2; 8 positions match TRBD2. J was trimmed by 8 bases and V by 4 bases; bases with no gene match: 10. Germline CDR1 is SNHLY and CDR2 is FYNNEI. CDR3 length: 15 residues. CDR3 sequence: CASSVPGLVVDEQFF. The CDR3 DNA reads TGTGCCAGCAGTGTTCCGGGACTAGTTGTGGATGAGCAGTTCTTC.

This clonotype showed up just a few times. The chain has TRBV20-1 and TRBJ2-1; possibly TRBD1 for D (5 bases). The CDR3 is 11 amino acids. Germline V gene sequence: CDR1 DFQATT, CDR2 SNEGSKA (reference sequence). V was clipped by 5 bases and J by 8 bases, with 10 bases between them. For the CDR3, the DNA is TGCAGTGCTTTGGGGCTCGATGAGCAGTTCTTC. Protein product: CSALGLDEQFF.

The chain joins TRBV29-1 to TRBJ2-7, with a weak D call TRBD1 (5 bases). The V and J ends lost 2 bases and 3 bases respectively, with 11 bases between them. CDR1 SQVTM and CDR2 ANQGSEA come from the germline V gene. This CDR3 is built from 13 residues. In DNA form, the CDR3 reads TGCAGCGTTGAAAAAGGGGCAAGCTACGAGCAGTACTTC. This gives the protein CSVEKGASYEQYF.

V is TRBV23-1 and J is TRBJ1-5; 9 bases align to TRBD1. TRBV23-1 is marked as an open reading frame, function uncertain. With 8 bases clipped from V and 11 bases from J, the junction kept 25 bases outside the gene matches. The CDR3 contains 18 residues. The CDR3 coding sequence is TGCGCCAGCGAGATCCGGGACAGGGCCCGTTCACGGCAATCAGCCCAGCATTTT. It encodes CASEIRDRARSRQSAQHF.

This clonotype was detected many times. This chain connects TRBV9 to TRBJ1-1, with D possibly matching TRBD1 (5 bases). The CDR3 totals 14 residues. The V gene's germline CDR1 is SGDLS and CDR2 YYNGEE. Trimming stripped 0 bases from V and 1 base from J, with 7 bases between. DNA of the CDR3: TGTGCCAGCAGCGTAGCTACAGGGAACACTGAAGCTTTCTTT. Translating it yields CASSVATGNTEAFF. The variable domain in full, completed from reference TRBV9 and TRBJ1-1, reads DSGVTQTPKHLITATGQRVTLRCSPRSGDLSVYWYQQSLDQGLQFLIQYYNGEERAKGNILERFSAQQFPDLHSELNLSSLELGDSALYFCASSVATGNTEAFFGQGTRLTVV.

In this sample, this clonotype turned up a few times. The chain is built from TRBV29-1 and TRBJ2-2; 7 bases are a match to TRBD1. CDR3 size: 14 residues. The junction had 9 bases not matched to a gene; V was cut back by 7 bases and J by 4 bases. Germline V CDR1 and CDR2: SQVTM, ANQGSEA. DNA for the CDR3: TGCAGCGCCTACAGGGGCCAAGGCACCGGGGAGCTGTTTTTT. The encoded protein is CSAYRGQGTGELFF.

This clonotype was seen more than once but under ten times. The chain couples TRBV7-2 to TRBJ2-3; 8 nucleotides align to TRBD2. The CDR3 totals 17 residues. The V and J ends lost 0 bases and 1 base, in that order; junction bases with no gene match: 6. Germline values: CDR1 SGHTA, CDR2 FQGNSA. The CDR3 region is CASSLAILRGGTDTQYF. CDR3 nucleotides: TGTGCCAGCAGCTTAGCGATCTTGCGGGGGGGCACAGATACGCAGTATTTT.

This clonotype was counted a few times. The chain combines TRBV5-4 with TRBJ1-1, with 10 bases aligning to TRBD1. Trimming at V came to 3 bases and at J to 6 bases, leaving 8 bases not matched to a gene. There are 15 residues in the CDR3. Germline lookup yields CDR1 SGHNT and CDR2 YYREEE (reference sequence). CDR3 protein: CASSSPDRGQAEAFF. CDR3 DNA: TGTGCCAGCAGCTCTCCTGACAGGGGGCAGGCTGAAGCTTTCTTT.

DNA for the CDR3: TGTGCCAGCATCTTTCCGGGGAACACTGAAGCTTTCTTT. This sequence encodes CASIFPGNTEAFF. The chain links TRBV6-6 to TRBJ1-1; no firm D call. This CDR3 has 13 residues. CDR1 MNHNY and CDR2 SVGAGI come from the germline V gene (reference sequence). The V and J ends lost 7 bases and 1 base respectively, with 10 bases between them.

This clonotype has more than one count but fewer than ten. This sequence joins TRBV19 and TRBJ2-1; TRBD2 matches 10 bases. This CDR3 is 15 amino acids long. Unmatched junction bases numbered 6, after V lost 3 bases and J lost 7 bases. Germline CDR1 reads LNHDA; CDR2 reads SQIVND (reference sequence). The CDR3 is CASSIGLAGVNEQFF. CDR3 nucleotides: TGTGCCAGTAGTATTGGCCTAGCGGGAGTAAATGAGCAGTTCTTC.

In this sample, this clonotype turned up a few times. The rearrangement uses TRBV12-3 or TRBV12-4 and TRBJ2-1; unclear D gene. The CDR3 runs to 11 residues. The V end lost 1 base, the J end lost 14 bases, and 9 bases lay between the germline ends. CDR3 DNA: TGTGCCAGCAGTTTAGGGGCCTCGAAGTTCTTC. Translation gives CASSLGASKFF.

CDR3 nucleotides: TGTGCCAGCAACTCGTTCGGCCACAATGAGCAGTTCTTC. Amino acid sequence: CASNSFGHNEQFF. This chain connects TRBV2 to TRBJ2-1; no definite D call. Trimming took off 7 bases at V and 5 bases at J, with 12 bases between the two ends. Germline CDR1 is SNHLY and CDR2 is FYNNEI. The CDR3 length is 13 residues.

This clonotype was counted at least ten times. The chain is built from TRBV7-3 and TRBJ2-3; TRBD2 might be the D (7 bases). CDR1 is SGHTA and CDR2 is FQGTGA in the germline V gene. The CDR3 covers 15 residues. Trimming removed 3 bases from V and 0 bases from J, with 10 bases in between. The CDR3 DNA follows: TGTGCCAGCAGCTTTCGGGGGGCCAGCACAGATACGCAGTATTTT. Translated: CASSFRGASTDTQYF.

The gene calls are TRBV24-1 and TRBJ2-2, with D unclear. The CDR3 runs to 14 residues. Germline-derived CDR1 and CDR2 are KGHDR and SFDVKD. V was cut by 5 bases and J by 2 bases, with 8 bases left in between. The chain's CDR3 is CATSAFSNTGELFF. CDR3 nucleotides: TGTGCCACCAGTGCCTTTAGTAACACCGGGGAGCTGTTTTTT.

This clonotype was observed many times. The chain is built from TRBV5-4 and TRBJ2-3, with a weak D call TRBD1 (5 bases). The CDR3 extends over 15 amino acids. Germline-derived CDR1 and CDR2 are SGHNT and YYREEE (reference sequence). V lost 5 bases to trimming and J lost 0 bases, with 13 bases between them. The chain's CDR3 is CASRIRVASTDTQYF. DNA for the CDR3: TGTGCCAGCAGGATCAGGGTCGCTAGCACAGATACGCAGTATTTT. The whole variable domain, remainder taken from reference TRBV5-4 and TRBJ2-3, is ETGVTQSPTHLIKTRGQQVTLRCSSQSGHNTVSWYQQALGQGPQFIFQYYREEENGRGNFPPRFSGLQFPNYSSELNVNALELDDSALYLCASRIRVASTDTQYFGPGTRLTVL.

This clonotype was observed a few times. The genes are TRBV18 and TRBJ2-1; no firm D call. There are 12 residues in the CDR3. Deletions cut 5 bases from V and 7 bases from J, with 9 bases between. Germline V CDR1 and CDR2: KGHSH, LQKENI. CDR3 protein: CASSLQLNEQFF. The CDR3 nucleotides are TGTGCCAGCTCATTACAACTAAATGAGCAGTTCTTC.

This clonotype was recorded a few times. The CDR3 loop reads CASSLDLAGGPDTQYF. In DNA, the CDR3 is TGCGCCAGCAGCTTGGATCTAGCGGGGGGGCCCGATACGCAGTATTTT. This chain uses TRBV5-1 with TRBJ2-3, with TRBD2 matching over 12 bases. The CDR3 consists of 16 residues. J was trimmed by 6 bases and V by 0 bases; bases with no gene match: 5. Germline V CDR1 and CDR2: SGHRS, YFSETQ.

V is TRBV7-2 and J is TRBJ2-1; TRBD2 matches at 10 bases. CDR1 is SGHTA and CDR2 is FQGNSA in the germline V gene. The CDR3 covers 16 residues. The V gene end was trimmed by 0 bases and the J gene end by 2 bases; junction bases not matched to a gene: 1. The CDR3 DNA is TGTGCCAGCAGCTTAGCTAGCGGGAGGCCCTACAATGAGCAGTTCTTC. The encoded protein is CASSLASGRPYNEQFF.